These T cell receptor beta chains were read from a single sample in a study of cytomegalovirus exposure and HLA in healthy donors. Sequenced by immunoSEQ multiplex PCR; TCRdb stores in-frame clones only, minus some. The sample records roughly 98,000 clones, 55% to 75% being singletons. Input material: PBMCs. The receptors originated from a man over 45 in good health and CMV-seronegative. CDR3s include the opening cysteine and the closing phenylalanine or tryptophan. The D gene is left open where the match is weak. A clone size is listed for some rows: how often the clone was seen (once, few, many), or a class if it is expanded.

TRBJ1-6 | 14 | TRBV13 | - | - | CASRKLGEVSPLHF | TGTGCCAGCAGAAAACTGGGTGAGGTTTCACCCCTCCACTTT
TRBJ2-3 | 15 | TRBV5-4 | - | TRBD1 | CASVDRAASTDTQYF | TGTGCCAGCGTAGACAGGGCCGCTAGCACAGATACGCAGTATTTT
TRBJ2-1 | 16 | TRBV7-9 | - | - | CASSSKTASSYNEQFF | TGTGCCAGCAGCTCAAAGACAGCGAGCTCCTACAATGAGCAGTTCTTC
TRBJ1-1 | 13 | TRBV28 | - | TRBD1 | CASEAGQGLWAFF | TGTGCCAGCGAGGCGGGACAGGGGTTGTGGGCTTTCTTT
TRBJ1-2 | 14 | TRBV9 | - | - | CASSAGPTNYGYTF | TGTGCCAGCAGCGCAGGGCCAACTAACTATGGCTACACCTTC
TRBJ2-3 | 17 | TRBV18 | - | TRBD2 | CASSSPTSGSGTDTQYF | TGTGCCAGCTCATCCCCGACTAGCGGGAGCGGCACAGATACGCAGTATTTT
TRBJ2-1 | 16 | TRBV5-1 | once | TRBD1 | CASSLGPTGGYNEQFF | TGCGCCAGCAGCTTGGGCCCGACAGGGGGGTACAATGAGCAGTTCTTC
TRBJ2-1 | 20 | TRBV18 | - | - | CASSPRDRGLTSGRYNEQFF | TGTGCCAGCTCACCAAGGGACAGGGGGCTAACTAGCGGGAGGTACAATGAGCAGTTCTTC
TRBJ1-5 | 18 | TRBV19 | few | TRBD1 | CASSTQAGQGPFNQPQHF | TGTGCCAGTAGTACCCAAGCGGGACAGGGACCGTTCAATCAGCCCCAGCATTTT
TRBJ1-4 | 16 | TRBV7-6 | - | - | CASSLVRAATNEKLFF | TGTGCCAGCAGCTTAGTCAGGGCAGCAACTAATGAAAAACTGTTTTTT
TRBJ2-1 | 17 | TRBV7-9 | - | TRBD2 | CASSFLAGTSGNNEQFF | TGTGCCAGCAGCTTCCTGGCCGGGACTAGCGGCAACAATGAGCAGTTCTTC
TRBJ1-1 | 13 | TRBV27 | - | - | CASSFTGNTEAFF | TGTGCCAGCAGTTTTACGGGGAACACTGAAGCTTTCTTT
TRBJ1-2 | 14 | TRBV29-1 | - | - | CSVEEVQGPYGYTF | TGCAGCGTTGAAGAGGTTCAGGGCCCCTATGGCTACACCTTC
TRBJ2-7 | 15 | TRBV5-1 | - | - | CASSYQTGRGYEQYF | TGCGCCAGCAGCTATCAGACAGGAAGAGGGTACGAGCAGTACTTC
TRBJ2-7 | 16 | TRBV29-1 | few | TRBD2 | CSVEVGLAGTHYEQYF | TGCAGCGTTGAAGTGGGACTAGCGGGGACCCACTACGAGCAGTACTTC
TRBJ2-1 | 16 | TRBV28 | few | TRBD2 | CASSPLVGGPNNEQFF | TGTGCCAGCAGTCCCCTTGTGGGAGGGCCCAACAATGAGCAGTTCTTC
TRBJ2-3 | 18 | TRBV27 | once | TRBD2 | CASSGLAGATLSTDTQYF | TGTGCCAGCAGTGGACTAGCGGGAGCCACACTGAGCACAGATACGCAGTATTTT
TRBJ2-7 | 13 | TRBV25-1 | - | - | CASSPGAGHEQYF | TGTGCCAGCAGCCCTGGGGCAGGGCACGAGCAGTACTTC
TRBJ2-7 | 15 | TRBV6-6 | - | TRBD1 | CASSYSGQGGYEQYF | TGTGCCAGCAGTTATTCCGGACAGGGGGGGTACGAGCAGTACTTC
TRBJ2-7 | 14 | TRBV5-4 | - | TRBD1 | CASSPGQGSYEQYF | TGTGCCAGCAGCCCGGGACAGGGATCCTACGAGCAGTACTTC
TRBJ2-7 | 12 | TRBV11-2 | - | - | CASSLDSYEQYF | TGTGCCAGCAGCCTCGACAGCTACGAGCAGTACTTC
TRBJ1-1 | 12 | TRBV27 | - | - | CASRSGSSEAFF | TGTGCCAGCAGATCGGGGTCGTCTGAAGCTTTCTTT
TRBJ1-6 | 18 | TRBV6-1 | - | - | CASSERGLGGPINSPLHF | TGTGCCAGCAGTGAACGGGGGTTAGGAGGACCGATTAATTCACCCCTCCACTTT
TRBJ1-6 | 13 | TRBV27 | - | - | CASSLRSGSPLHF | TGTGCCAGCAGTTTGAGGAGCGGTTCACCCCTCCACTTT
TRBJ1-2 | 15 | TRBV28 | - | TRBD1 | CASSYRGRTNYGYTF | TGTGCCAGCAGTTACAGGGGAAGAACCAACTATGGCTACACCTTC
TRBJ2-7 | 16 | TRBV5-1 | few | TRBD1 | CASSLGGTGGPYEQYF | TGCGCCAGCAGCTTGGGGGGAACAGGGGGCCCGTACGAGCAGTACTTC
TRBJ2-7 | 14 | TRBV5-1 | once | TRBD2 | CASGTGGGGDEQYF | TGCGCCAGCGGGACGGGGGGGGGTGGCGACGAGCAGTACTTC
TRBJ1-1 | 14 | TRBV5-1 | - | TRBD1 | CASSLGQGVTEAFF | TGCGCCAGCAGCTTGGGACAGGGAGTAACTGAAGCTTTCTTT
TRBJ2-1 | 14 | TRBV15 | few | - | CATRAGGGRVEQFF | TGTGCCACCAGAGCTGGAGGGGGCCGGGTTGAGCAGTTCTTC
TRBJ2-5 | 15 | TRBV11-2 | once | - | CASSPRAGNGKTQYF | TGTGCCAGCAGCCCAAGGGCCGGGAACGGGAAGACCCAGTACTTC
TRBJ2-5 | 13 | TRBV7-7 | - | - | CASSSGSQETQYF | TGTGCTAGCAGTTCAGGGTCTCAAGAGACCCAGTACTTC